The 8 T cell receptor beta chains below were found in one sample sequenced in a study of shared clonotypes between healthy human individuals. Generated by immunoSEQ multiplex PCR, the TCRdb table keeps only in-frame clones and is missing some. The sample has 1,400,000 or so clones, about 98.5% seen once. Sequencing input: naive CD4+ T cells sorted from blood. As for subset: CD45RA+ positively selected. The receptors stem from a man aged 25-45 years in good health.

This clone was seen a single time. V and J are TRBV7-2 and TRBJ2-3; 8 nucleotides agree with TRBD1. The CDR3 extends over 15 amino acids. Germline lookup yields CDR1 SGHTA and CDR2 FQGNSA. After removal of 1 base from V and 4 bases from J, the junction contained 4 bases not matched to a gene. CDR3 amino acids: CASSLDPDRADTQYF. The CDR3 bases are TGTGCCAGCAGCTTAGATCCGGACAGGGCAGATACGCAGTATTTT.

V and J are TRBV11-2 and TRBJ2-7; 7 nucleotides match TRBD1. CDR3 length: 15 residues. The junction had 9 bases not matched to a gene; V was cut back by 5 bases and J by 2 bases. Germline V CDR1 and CDR2: SGHAT, FQNNGV. The CDR3 DNA is TGTGCCAGCAGCCTGGGACAGCGTACAGCCTACGAGCAGTACTTC. It yields the protein CASSLGQRTAYEQYF.

The genes are TRBV28 and TRBJ2-7; TRBD1 might be the D (5 bases). The germline V gene has CDR1 MDHEN and CDR2 SYDVKM. V was cut by 8 bases and J by 6 bases, with 14 bases left in between. This CDR3 contains 12 residues. The CDR3 DNA reads as TGTGCCAGCCAGGGAATAAATCGCGAGCAGTACTTC. Translated, it gives CASQGINREQYF.

V usage is TRBV6-5 and J usage is TRBJ1-1; 10 positions agree with TRBD1. Germline CDR1 is MNHEY and CDR2 is SVGAGI. V trimming: 6 bases; J trimming: 4 bases; junction bases outside the gene matches: 5. The CDR3 length is 14 residues. DNA for the CDR3: TGTGCCAGCAGCCGCTGGACAGGGGGCACTGAAGCTTTCTTT. Amino acids: CASSRWTGGTEAFF.

With respect to this clone: Other DNA sequences in the sample encode the same CDR3. The rearrangement uses TRBV18 and TRBJ2-7; TRBD2 aligns across 11 bases. V dropped 3 bases and J dropped 2; count of bases not matched to a gene: 3. Per the germline V gene, CDR1 is KGHSH and CDR2 is LQKENI. This CDR3 region has 15 residues. CDR3 sequence (DNA): TGTGCCAGCTCACCTCCGGGACTAGCGGCCTACGAGCAGTACTTC. As protein: CASSPPGLAAYEQYF.

The V gene is TRBV11-1, the J gene TRBJ2-7, with D possibly being TRBD2 (6 bases). Germline lookup yields CDR1 SGHAT and CDR2 FQDESV (reference sequence). The CDR3 length is 14 residues. V gave up 5 bases and J gave up 1 base, with 12 bases separating them. The CDR3 here is CASSPEEGSYEQYF. The CDR3 coding sequence is TGTGCCAGCAGCCCGGAGGAGGGATCCTACGAGCAGTACTTC.

The gene calls are TRBV9 and TRBJ1-5; D might be TRBD1 (5 bases). The CDR3 consists of 14 residues. The germline CDR1 and CDR2 sequences are SGDLS and YYNGEE. V shed 3 bases and J shed 6 bases, with 13 bases lying between them. The CDR3 is CASSEGPYSQPQHF. CDR3 DNA sequence: TGTGCCAGCAGCGAGGGACCTTACAGTCAGCCCCAGCATTTT.

The chain couples TRBV29-1 to TRBJ2-7, with D hard to call. The germline CDR1 and CDR2 sequences are SQVTM and ANQGSEA. V was trimmed by 1 base and J by 7 bases, leaving 14 bases between them. This CDR3 spans 13 amino acids. The CDR3: CSVEVSRVGEQYF. CDR3 bases: TGCAGCGTTGAAGTAAGCCGAGTAGGAGAGCAGTACTTC.